The 10 T cell receptor beta chains below were found in one sample sequenced in a study of regulatory T cells. For these receptors, no antigen is known. Primers: 52 TRBV forward and 13 TRBJ reverse. Clones were sequenced by immunoSEQ multiplex PCR, and TCRdb holds only the in-frame ones, with some missing. The sample has roughly 23,000 clones; about 88% are singletons. Findings of the study overall: Hydrophobic residues at CDR3 positions 6 and 7 were enriched in conventional CD4+ T cells of CD3G-deficient patients.

Sequenced sample: conventional CD4+ T cells sorted from blood. The receptors here all came from a child younger than 18 with CD3G deficiency.

CDR3 protein: CASKEAGGVNEQFF. The CDR3 bases are TGTGCCAGCAAGGAGGCGGGAGGGGTCAATGAGCAGTTCTTC. The chain joins TRBV28 to TRBJ2-1; 9 bases are shared with TRBD2. Germline V gene data show CDR1 as MDHEN and CDR2 as SYDVKM. This CDR3 region has 14 residues. The V gene end was trimmed by 7 bases and the J gene end by 6 bases; junction bases not matched to a gene: 7.

The chain couples TRBV28 to TRBJ2-7, with 8 bases that match TRBD1. The junction had 8 bases not matched to a gene; V was cut back by 4 bases and J by 6 bases. This CDR3 region has 14 residues. The germline gives CDR1 MDHEN, CDR2 SYDVKM. Here the CDR3 DNA reads TGTGCCAGCAGTTCAGGGGGCGCCGGAACCGAGCAGTACTTC. Its protein product is CASSSGGAGTEQYF.

The J gene is TRBJ2-1, the V gene TRBV11-2, with TRBD2 matching 8 bases. The V gene's germline CDR1 is SGHAT and CDR2 FQNNGV. This CDR3 is built from 14 residues. V was pared by 7 bases and J by 11 bases, with 13 bases of the junction left unmatched. The CDR3 DNA reads TGTGCCAGCACCAACCAGGGTAGCGGGACCAAGCAGTTCTTC. Amino acid sequence: CASTNQGSGTKQFF.

The rearrangement joins TRBV5-1 to TRBJ2-1; D gene uncertain. Germline CDR1 SGHRS, CDR2 YFSETQ. This CDR3 is built from 12 residues. V was trimmed by 1 base and J by 7 bases, leaving 6 bases between them. CDR3: CASSLQGNEQFF. The CDR3 bases are TGCGCCAGCAGCTTGCAAGGGAATGAGCAGTTCTTC.

The rearrangement joins TRBV5-1 to TRBJ2-5; D is ambiguous. The CDR3 is 14 amino acids. Trimming took 2 bases from V and 1 from J, leaving 9 bases between them. From germline, CDR1 is SGHRS and CDR2 YFSETQ. The CDR3 DNA is TGCGCCAGCAGCTTATCGGGCTTCCAAGAGACCCAGTACTTC. It specifies CASSLSGFQETQYF.

The chain links TRBV6-1 to TRBJ2-1, with TRBD2 as a possible D gene (6 bases). The CDR3 totals 15 residues. The germline V gene encodes CDR1 MNHNS and CDR2 SASEGT. Trimming shortened V by 2 bases and J by 2 bases, and 10 bases separated the two germline ends. This CDR3 is CASSEWAGTYNEQFF. The CDR3 nucleotides read TGTGCCAGCAGTGAATGGGCGGGGACCTACAATGAGCAGTTCTTC.

V and J are TRBV6-1 and TRBJ2-7; unclear D gene. Between the trimmed V and J ends, which lost 6 bases and 2 bases, there was a span of 11 bases. The V gene's germline CDR1 is MNHNS and CDR2 SASEGT. The CDR3 runs to 13 residues. The CDR3 DNA follows: TGTGCCAGCAGCGCGTATCCCGCCTACGAGCAGTACTTC. Amino acids: CASSAYPAYEQYF.

The rearrangement joins TRBV11-2 to TRBJ1-1; D is undetermined. This CDR3 is built from 13 residues. In germline, CDR1 is SGHAT, CDR2 FQNNGV. Trimming left V 0 bases short and J 4 bases short, with 6 bases between. CDR3: CASSLDFATEAFF. DNA of the CDR3: TGTGCCAGCAGCTTAGATTTTGCCACTGAAGCTTTCTTT.

This chain joins TRBV6-1 and TRBJ1-6; 7 bases are shared with TRBD1. From germline, CDR1 is MNHNS and CDR2 SASEGT. Losses at the gene ends were 6 bases for V and 11 bases for J; bases not matched to a gene: 10. This CDR3 has 14 residues. The CDR3 region has the DNA TGTGCCAGCAGGACCGGGACAGCGGTCCCACCCCTCCACTTT. Protein: CASRTGTAVPPLHF.

The chain combines TRBV6-6 with TRBJ1-1; weak D call: TRBD1 (6 bases). The V and J ends lost 5 bases and 5 bases respectively, with 21 bases between them. Looked up from germline, CDR1 is MNHNY and CDR2 is SVGAGI (reference sequence). CDR3 length equals 16 residues. The DNA of the CDR3 is TGTGCCAGCAGTACCTACAAAGGGGGGTTGAGGACTGAAGCTTTCTTT. It encodes CASSTYKGGLRTEAFF.